These 29 T cell receptor beta chains were all obtained from the same sample, sequenced in a study of identical twins. TCRdb fed the 5' RACE reads into MiXCR, producing one record per CDR3 protein. Of about 480,000 distinct CDR3 sequences detected, approximately 15% appear once; the ten largest clones hold roughly 0.5%. These data were likewise used in another study, on yellow fever vaccine responses in identical twins.

Sequenced material: CD4+ T cells sorted from blood. Receptor source: a woman between 18 and 29 years old in good health.

The chain joins TRBV7-9 to TRBJ2-1, with 13 bases that match TRBD2. This CDR3 is 17 amino acids long. From germline, CDR1 is SEHNR and CDR2 FQNEAQ (reference sequence). J was trimmed by 4 bases and V by 1 base; bases with no gene match: 4. The CDR3 region has the DNA TGTGCCAGCAGCTTAGGAGGACTAGCGGGGGAATACAATGAGCAGTTCTTC. Translation: CASSLGGLAGEYNEQFF. The variable domain in full, completed from reference TRBV7-9 and TRBJ2-1, reads DTGVSQNPRHKITKRGQNVTFRCDPISEHNRLYWYRQTLGQGPEFLTYFQNEAQLEKSRLLSDRFSAERPKGSFSTLEIQRTEQGDSAMYLCASSLGGLAGEYNEQFFGPGTRLTVL.

The chain uses TRBV4-1 and TRBJ1-6, with D perhaps TRBD1 (5 bases). V was cut by 7 bases and J by 8 bases, with 12 bases left in between. The CDR3 contains 13 residues. Germline V gene data show CDR1 as MGHRA and CDR2 as YSYEKL. This CDR3 is CASKGTEYSPLHF. DNA for the CDR3: TGCGCCAGCAAAGGGACGGAATATTCACCCCTCCACTTT.

In this sample, this clonotype turned up a few times. The genes are TRBV6-2 or TRBV6-3 and TRBJ2-2; TRBD1 or TRBD2 may be the D gene (5 bases each). CDR1 MNHEY and CDR2 SVGEGT come from the germline V gene. V was trimmed by 6 bases and J by 5 bases, leaving 10 bases between them. This CDR3 has 13 residues. CDR3 region: CASRSRGTGELFF. The CDR3 nucleotides read TGTGCCAGCAGGTCGAGGGGAACCGGGGAGCTGTTTTTT.

This clonotype was observed a handful of times. The CDR3 protein is CASSSRVAGFYEQYF. CDR3 coding DNA: TGTGCCAGCAGTTCCCGCGTAGCGGGCTTCTACGAGCAGTACTTC. The chain joins TRBV12-3 or TRBV12-4 to TRBJ2-7; TRBD2 matches 7 bases. The CDR3 has 15 amino acids. The ends lost 4 bases at V and 3 bases at J; junction bases unmatched: 9.

The chain employs TRBV27 and TRBJ1-1, with D perhaps TRBD1 (5 bases). Germline-derived CDR1 and CDR2 are MNHEY and SMNVEV (reference sequence). V dropped 1 base and J dropped 2 bases, with 11 bases sitting between them. This CDR3 region has 15 residues. The CDR3 spells CASSLLGADNTEAFF. DNA of the CDR3: TGTGCCAGCAGTTTATTAGGGGCTGATAACACTGAAGCTTTCTTT.

This chain connects TRBV9 to TRBJ2-3; D may be TRBD2 (5 bases). Germline V gene lookup returns CDR1 SGDLS and CDR2 YYNGEE. With 2 bases removed from V and 2 bases from J, the gap between germline ends came to 6 bases. This CDR3 spans 13 amino acids. The CDR3 region is CASSVDFTDTQYF. The CDR3 nucleotides are TGTGCCAGCAGCGTGGACTTCACAGATACGCAGTATTTT. The variable domain in full, completed from reference TRBV9 and TRBJ2-3, reads DSGVTQTPKHLITATGQRVTLRCSPRSGDLSVYWYQQSLDQGLQFLIQYYNGEERAKGNILERFSAQQFPDLHSELNLSSLELGDSALYFCASSVDFTDTQYFGPGTRLTVL.

This chain joins TRBV7-2 and TRBJ1-1; 7 nucleotides match TRBD1. The germline gives CDR1 SGHTA, CDR2 FQGNSA. The V segment lost 8 bases and the J segment 1 base; nucleotides outside the gene matches: 7. This CDR3 spans 14 amino acids. CDR3 sequence (DNA): TGTGCCAGCGCAGGGGGTGTTTGGAACACTGAAGCTTTCTTT. Amino acids: CASAGGVWNTEAFF.

This clonotype showed up many times. The chain couples TRBV4-2 to TRBJ2-2; TRBD2 aligns across 11 bases. The V and J ends lost 1 base and 5 bases, in that order; junction bases with no gene match: 12. The CDR3 totals 19 residues. Looked up from germline, CDR1 is LGHNA and CDR2 is YNFKEQ. The CDR3 here is CASSQVGRIAGGRTGELFF. As DNA, the CDR3 is TGTGCCAGCAGCCAAGTGGGAAGGATAGCGGGAGGGCGGACCGGGGAGCTGTTTTTT.

The V and J genes are TRBV5-1 and TRBJ2-2; D not resolved. Germline V gene lookup returns CDR1 SGHRS and CDR2 YFSETQ. The germline V and J ends were trimmed by 2 bases and 2 bases, with 13 bases remaining between them. This CDR3 region has 16 residues. The CDR3 DNA follows: TGCGCCAGCAGCTTAGGCTACAGCGCTAACACCGGGGAGCTGTTTTTT. Residues: CASSLGYSANTGELFF.

The chain recombines TRBV14 with TRBJ1-1; D call uncertain. Deletions cut 2 bases from V and 1 base from J, with 11 bases between. The CDR3 is 15 residues long. In germline, CDR1 is SGHDN, CDR2 FVKESK. The CDR3 DNA sequence: TGTGCCAGCAGCCAACTTCGGGGAGAGAACACTGAAGCTTTCTTT. Its translation is CASSQLRGENTEAFF. Variable domain in full (rest from reference TRBV14 and TRBJ1-1): EAGVTQFPSHSVIEKGQTVTLRCDPISGHDNLYWYRRVMGKEIKFLLHFVKESKQDESGMPNNRFLAERTGGTYSTLKVQPAELEDSGVYFCASSQLRGENTEAFFGQGTRLTVV.

This clonotype showed up many times. The chain has TRBV11-2 and TRBJ2-1, with 8 nucleotides matching TRBD1. Germline-derived CDR1 and CDR2 are SGHAT and FQNNGV. The junction had 5 bases not matched to a gene; V was cut back by 4 bases and J by 6 bases. CDR3 length: 14 residues. The CDR3 DNA reads TGTGCCAGCAGCTCAGGGGGCGTTGGCAATGAGCAGTTCTTC. It yields the protein CASSSGGVGNEQFF. The full variable domain, with the rest looked up from reference TRBV11-2 and TRBJ2-1, is EAGVAQSPRYKIIEKRQSVAFWCNPISGHATLYWYQQILGQGPKLLIQFQNNGVVDDSQLPKDRFSAERLKGVDSTLKIQPAKLEDSAVYLCASSSGGVGNEQFFGPGTRLTVL.

This clonotype was counted ten times or more. The rearrangement joins TRBV12-3 or TRBV12-4 to TRBJ2-1, with D hard to call. With 3 bases removed from V and 7 bases from J, the gap between germline ends came to 16 bases. The CDR3 contains 15 residues. The CDR3 loop is CASSFLRSSRNEQFF. The CDR3 nucleotides are TGTGCCAGCAGTTTTCTACGGAGTTCGAGGAATGAGCAGTTCTTC.

V usage is TRBV28 and J usage is TRBJ1-1; 10 nucleotides line up with TRBD1. V dropped 6 bases and J dropped 11; count of bases not matched to a gene: 9. The CDR3 spans 13 residues. CDR1 is MDHEN, CDR2 SYDVKM, per germline. This CDR3 reads CASRAPGQGTAFF. CDR3 sequence (DNA): TGTGCCAGCAGAGCCCCGGGACAGGGGACGGCTTTCTTT.

This clonotype was recorded many times. J is TRBJ2-6 and V is TRBV5-1; a possible D gene is TRBD1 (6 bases). The CDR3 covers 17 residues. Germline V gives CDR1 SGHRS, CDR2 YFSETQ. V dropped 0 bases and J dropped 1 base, with 11 bases sitting between them. The CDR3 DNA follows: TGCGCCAGCAGCTTGGGACAGGAGACTTCTGGGGCCAACGTCCTGACTTTC. Protein product: CASSLGQETSGANVLTF. The whole variable domain, remainder taken from reference TRBV5-1 and TRBJ2-6, is KAGVTQTPRYLIKTRGQQVTLSCSPISGHRSVSWYQQTPGQGLQFLFEYFSETQRNKGNFPGRFSGRQFSNSRSEMNVSTLELGDSALYLCASSLGQETSGANVLTFGAGSRLTVL.

The genes are TRBV7-8 and TRBJ2-3, with 11 positions matching TRBD2. Looked up from germline, CDR1 is SGHVS and CDR2 is FQNEAQ. The ends lost 5 bases at V and 1 base at J; junction bases unmatched: 11. This CDR3 is built from 18 residues. The chain's CDR3 is CASSQTITSGSRTDTQYF. Written as DNA, the CDR3 is TGTGCCAGCAGCCAGACTATAACTAGCGGGAGCCGCACAGATACGCAGTATTTT.

The chain couples TRBV24-1 to TRBJ2-5; 9 nucleotides match TRBD1. J gave up 4 bases and V 3 bases, and 5 bases lay outside the gene matches. There are 15 residues in the CDR3. Germline CDR1 is KGHDR and CDR2 is SFDVKD. CDR3 DNA: TGTGCCACCAGTGATCCGGGACAGGGCGGAGAGACCCAGTACTTC. The encoded protein is CATSDPGQGGETQYF.

The chain combines TRBV20-1 with TRBJ2-1, with a possible D match to TRBD2 (6 bases). CDR3 length: 14 residues. Germline CDR1 DFQATT, CDR2 SNEGSKA (reference sequence). The ends were cut back, 6 bases at V and 6 bases at J, with 18 bases in the middle. As DNA, the CDR3 is TGCAGTGCGGGGTCCCTAGCGAGAGGCAATGAGCAGTTCTTC. This codes for CSAGSLARGNEQFF.

The chain links TRBV12-3 or TRBV12-4 to TRBJ2-1; D is perhaps TRBD1 (8 bases). V lost 6 bases and J lost 6, with 21 bases in between. This CDR3 is 16 amino acids long. The CDR3 DNA is TGTGCCAGCAGCCCCGGGAGGACAGGGTATCGCAATGAGCAGTTCTTC. Protein: CASSPGRTGYRNEQFF.

This chain joins TRBV6-4 and TRBJ2-3; D tentatively fits TRBD1 or TRBD2 (6 bases each). The CDR3 runs to 15 residues. The V and J ends lost 3 bases and 4 bases respectively, with 14 bases between them. Germline V gene sequence: CDR1 MRHNA, CDR2 SNTAGT. Here the CDR3 reads CASSDSGGRPDTQYF. The CDR3 DNA reads as TGTGCCAGCAGTGATAGTGGGGGGCGCCCAGATACGCAGTATTTT.

There are a few counts of this clonotype. The chain uses TRBV6-5 and TRBJ2-1, with 7 bases aligning to TRBD2. The CDR3 spans 14 residues. CDR1 MNHEY and CDR2 SVGAGI come from the germline V gene. Losses at the gene ends were 2 bases for V and 7 bases for J; bases not matched to a gene: 5. CDR3 sequence reads: CASSYRDYRNEQFF. The CDR3, as DNA: TGTGCCAGCAGTTACCGGGACTACAGAAATGAGCAGTTCTTC.

This chain joins TRBV6-1 and TRBJ2-7; TRBD2 aligns across 13 bases. The CDR3 has 14 residues. The germline V gene has CDR1 MNHNS and CDR2 SASEGT. Trimming at V came to 6 bases and at J to 6 bases, leaving 5 bases not matched to a gene. The chain's CDR3 is CASSRGLAGAEQYF. The DNA for the CDR3 is TGTGCCAGCAGCCGTGGACTAGCGGGGGCCGAGCAGTACTTC.

V gene TRBV5-1 combines with J gene TRBJ1-2; D is possibly TRBD1 (6 bases). Between the trimmed V and J ends, which lost 5 bases and 2 bases, there was a span of 22 bases. This CDR3 is 17 amino acids long. Germline V gene data show CDR1 as SGHRS and CDR2 as YFSETQ. The CDR3 DNA follows: TGCGCCAGCAGGAATGAACAGGGAGGGTTCTCCAACTATGGCTACACCTTC. Protein product: CASRNEQGGFSNYGYTF.

The sample holds a few counts of this clonotype. The rearrangement uses TRBV12-3 or TRBV12-4 and TRBJ2-3, with 13 bases fitting TRBD2. V shed 7 bases, J shed 5 bases, and the junction held 12 bases outside the gene matches. The length of the CDR3 is 17 residues. The CDR3 sequence is CASTIGLAGALGDTQYF. CDR3 sequence (DNA): TGTGCCAGCACTATAGGACTAGCGGGGGCACTGGGAGATACGCAGTATTTT.

This clonotype appeared a few times. The chain employs TRBV6-2 or TRBV6-3 and TRBJ2-2; 15 bases are shared with TRBD2. Germline V gene lookup returns CDR1 MNHEY and CDR2 SVGEGT. The CDR3 length is 17 residues. Losses at the gene ends were 0 bases for V and 13 bases for J; bases not matched to a gene: 9. The CDR3 loop is CASSYSTGTSGRMVLFF. The DNA for the CDR3 is TGTGCCAGCAGTTACTCCACTGGGACTAGCGGGAGGATGGTGCTGTTTTTT.

This sequence joins TRBV10-3 and TRBJ2-5, with 13 bases lining up with TRBD2. Germline CDR1 ENHRY, CDR2 SYGVKD. The CDR3 has 16 residues. Trimming cost V 3 bases and J 4 bases; bases outside gene matches: 5. Here the CDR3 reads CAISEQLAGGPETQYF. The CDR3 DNA is TGTGCCATCAGTGAACAACTAGCGGGGGGGCCAGAGACCCAGTACTTC.

This clonotype was observed a handful of times. This chain connects TRBV28 to TRBJ2-1, with unresolved D. Trimming cost V 3 bases and J 0 bases, with 15 bases left between them. This CDR3 is built from 17 residues. CDR1 is MDHEN and CDR2 is SYDVKM in the germline V gene. The CDR3 DNA reads as TGTGCCAGCAGTTTGGATTTTTTGACAAGCTCCTACAATGAGCAGTTCTTC. This translates into CASSLDFLTSSYNEQFF.

Many counts were recorded for this clonotype. V gene TRBV11-2 combines with J gene TRBJ2-5; D possibly corresponds to TRBD1 (6 bases). Germline V gives CDR1 SGHAT, CDR2 FQNNGV. The V and J ends lost 6 bases and 1 base respectively, with 9 bases between them. The CDR3 consists of 13 residues. This CDR3 reads CASSVGGQETQYF. In nucleotides, the CDR3 is TGTGCCAGCAGTGTAGGGGGCCAAGAGACCCAGTACTTC.

This clonotype was seen a few times. The chain has TRBV4-2 and TRBJ2-5, with a possible D match to TRBD2 (5 bases). The CDR3 runs 13 residues. CDR1 LGHNA and CDR2 YNFKEQ come from the germline V gene. Trimming cost V 5 bases and J 4 bases, with 11 bases left between them. The CDR3 region is CASSTDLLETQYF. The CDR3 coding sequence is TGTGCCAGCAGCACGGACTTATTAGAGACCCAGTACTTC.

V is TRBV12-3 or TRBV12-4 and J is TRBJ1-4; maybe TRBD1 (6 bases). The V end was cut by 8 bases, the J end by 1 base, with 14 bases between. The CDR3 extends over 15 amino acids. This CDR3 is CASRGRGITNEKLFF. The CDR3 DNA reads TGTGCCAGCCGGGGCAGGGGAATAACTAATGAAAAACTGTTTTTT.